This TCR beta chain was sequenced in a study of CD8 T cells in ankylosing spondylitis (TCRdb year 2017). As for the study more broadly: T cell receptor beta repertoires were profiled in healthy donors and ankylosing spondylitis patients so that disease-linked TCR variants could be found. Peripheral blood samples were taken, and synovial fluid was additionally collected from ankylosing spondylitis patients. The whole study cohort included 108 healthy donors and under 30 ankylosing spondylitis patients. Summary of the overall study and its limitations: In peripheral blood, the disease-linked clones were found at relatively low frequencies and had a CD8+ phenotype. Significant enrichment of the disease-linked clones was reported in matched synovial fluid samples from ankylosing spondylitis patients. Blood from ankylosing spondylitis patients appeared to be characterized by a TCR beta motif composed of roughly 8 highly homologous amino acid variants. Some TCR beta motif variants had previously been reported in synovial fluid and blood of reactive arthritis patients, which suggested common disease-initiation mechanisms.

The sample was run on an Illumina HiSeq 2500. Quantitative 5'-RACE with molecular barcodes was the method used to prepare the TCR beta libraries. The original pipeline was this. Disease-linked TCR variants were identified with a new computational method built on a probabilistic model of VDJ rearrangement. TCRdb reanalyzed the raw reads on its own, using fastp at Q25 for trimming and MiXCR for clone calling, and kept in-frame beta chains. Entries that share a CDR3 protein sequence are merged under the most common genes and DNA. These V and J calls are TCRdb output, not the study's own analysis. The sample has fewer than 500,000 distinct CDR3 sequences on record, around 22% of them singletons. 16% of the sample rests with the top ten. This clonotype has more than one count but fewer than ten. The clone's antigen remains unknown. No much larger clone is present one base from it, and per-base qualities are unavailable.

Including the terminal cysteine and phenylalanine, the CDR3 comprises 15 residues. The sequence is cut down to CDR3 DNA, 45 bases in frame from base 1. Based on the germline V gene (reference sequence), the CDR1 and CDR2 sequences are WNHNN and SYGVQD. V is reduced by 2 bases and J by 4 bases, leaving a spacing of 15 bases between them. The source of this sequence is a male donor with ankylosing spondylitis. The chain employs TRBV10-1 and TRBJ2-7; the D segment is perhaps TRBD1 or TRBD2, each sharing 6 matched bases. Sequences were obtained from blood, either unsorted or a sorted T cell fraction (not recorded which). This receptor has the CDR3 CASSETGAVEYEQYF. The DNA sequence is TGCGCCAGCAGTGAGACGGGGGCAGTGGAATACGAGCAGTACTTC.